Shown below are 32 T cell receptor beta chains from a single sample sequenced in a study of blood T cells in healthy people across ages. Primed by a sample-barcoded 5' primer and a J-beta primer mix, a second PCR proceeded for roughly 7 to 12 cycles. TCRdb recomputed calls from the 5' RACE reads with MiXCR, one row per CDR3 protein. This table holds just over 800,000 distinct CDR3 sequences, 55% to 65% found once. Sequencing input: blood. Receptor source: a young man in good health.

The V gene is TRBV20-1, the J gene TRBJ2-5; the D gene is possibly TRBD1 (6 bases). This CDR3 is built from 16 residues. V dropped 4 bases and J dropped 1 base, with 19 bases sitting between them. The germline gives CDR1 DFQATT, CDR2 SNEGSKA (reference sequence). CDR3 coding DNA: TGCAGTGCTAAACAGGGACCCGAGCTCCTCCAAGAGACCCAGTACTTC. It codes for CSAKQGPELLQETQYF.

The rearrangement joins TRBV29-1 to TRBJ2-7; 8 bases agree with TRBD1. This CDR3 is 16 amino acids long. The ends lost 1 base at V and 3 bases at J; junction bases unmatched: 11. Per germline, CDR1 SQVTM and CDR2 ANQGSEA. CDR3 amino acids: CSVEAVGGQGGYEQYF. In DNA form, the CDR3 reads TGCAGCGTTGAAGCGGTGGGTGGACAGGGAGGCTACGAGCAGTACTTC.

The genes are TRBV6-6 and TRBJ2-7, with TRBD2 as a possible D gene (6 bases). Trimming left V 8 bases short and J 12 bases short, with 20 bases between. In germline, CDR1 is MNHNY, CDR2 SVGAGI (reference sequence). This CDR3 has 12 amino acids. The CDR3: CASGLSGEALYF. For the CDR3, the DNA is TGTGCCAGCGGTCTAAGTGGGGAGGCCCTGTACTTC.

In this sample, this clonotype turned up a few times. The chain joins TRBV7-3 to TRBJ2-5; D remains ambiguous. The CDR3 runs to 13 residues. V lost 8 bases, J lost 0 bases, and 10 bases lay in between. Looked up from germline, CDR1 is SGHTA and CDR2 is FQGTGA. Here the CDR3 reads CASGNSHQETQYF. DNA of the CDR3: TGTGCCAGCGGGAACAGTCACCAAGAGACCCAGTACTTC.

About this clonotype: Sequence at one end of the junction differs from germline and may be a read error. The J gene is TRBJ1-2, the V gene TRBV7-9; 7 nucleotides line up with TRBD1. The CDR3 runs to 13 residues. Germline lookup yields CDR1 SEHNR and CDR2 FQNEAQ (reference sequence). The CDR3 DNA sequence: TGTGCCAGCAGCCCGACAGGGAACTATGGCCACACCTTC. Its translation is CASSPTGNYGHTF.

The rearrangement uses TRBV20-1 and TRBJ2-5; D may be TRBD2 (6 bases). The V gene's germline CDR1 is DFQATT and CDR2 SNEGSKA (reference sequence). This CDR3 has 16 residues. Trimming shortened V by 3 bases and J by 5 bases, and 22 bases separated the two germline ends. The CDR3 protein is CSASGVGGTRRETQYF. CDR3 nucleotides: TGCAGTGCTAGTGGGGTGGGGGGAACCCGCCGGGAGACCCAGTACTTC.

The chain is built from TRBV27 and TRBJ2-7, with D perhaps TRBD1 or TRBD2 (5 bases each). The germline CDR1 and CDR2 sequences are MNHEY and SMNVEV (reference sequence). Trimming left V 5 bases short and J 6 bases short, with 20 bases between. CDR3 size: 15 residues. In nucleotides, the CDR3 is TGTGCCAGCAGTCAGGGCCGTTGGGCGAGGGCCGAGCAGTACTTC. It is translated as CASSQGRWARAEQYF.

The CDR3 spells CASSPRKAGANVLTF. CDR3 nucleotide sequence: TGTGCCAGCAGCCCGCGGAAGGCTGGGGCCAACGTCCTGACTTTC. V is TRBV28 and J is TRBJ2-6; no firm D call. V gave up 6 bases and J gave up 2 bases, with 11 bases separating them. Germline-derived CDR1 and CDR2 are MDHEN and SYDVKM. The CDR3 consists of 15 residues. The whole variable domain, remainder taken from reference TRBV28 and TRBJ2-6, is DVKVTQSSRYLVKRTGEKVFLECVQDMDHENMFWYRQDPGLGLRLIYFSYDVKMKEKGDIPEGYSVSREKKERFSLILESASTNQTSMYLCASSPRKAGANVLTFGAGSRLTVL.

Concerning this clonotype: The germline gene is not matched at one end of the junction; a read error may be the cause. The chain is built from TRBV2 and TRBJ2-1, with D possibly TRBD1 on 5 matching bases. From germline, CDR1 is SNHLY and CDR2 FYNNEI. The CDR3 is 15 amino acids. CDR3 bases: TGTGCCAGCAGTGAAGGCAGGGCCGATCTAAATGCGCAGTTCTTC. Its protein is CASSEGRADLNAQFF.

J is TRBJ1-5 and V is TRBV2, with D unresolved. V shed 2 bases and J shed 0 bases, with 8 bases lying between them. CDR1 SNHLY and CDR2 FYNNEI come from the germline V gene. CDR3 length: 15 residues. CDR3 DNA sequence: TGTGCCAGCAGTGAACAGTTACTTAGCAATCAGCCCCAGCATTTT. Translated: CASSEQLLSNQPQHF. Variable domain in full (rest from reference TRBV2 and TRBJ1-5): EPEVTQTPSHQVTQMGQEVILRCVPISNHLYFYWYRQILGQKVEFLVSFYNNEISEKSEIFDDQFSVERPDGSNFTLKIRSTKLEDSAMYFCASSEQLLSNQPQHFGDGTRLSIL.

The CDR3 DNA is TGCAGTGCTACGGGAACCCGAATCGCACACGAGCAGTACTTC. This codes for CSATGTRIAHEQYF. This chain connects TRBV20-1 to TRBJ2-7; D possibly corresponds to TRBD2 (5 bases). V lost 4 bases to trimming and J lost 5 bases, with 18 bases between them. In germline, CDR1 is DFQATT, CDR2 SNEGSKA (reference sequence). The CDR3 spans 14 residues.

In its sample, this clonotype was seen a few times. The chain combines TRBV20-1 with TRBJ2-7, with D maybe TRBD1 (7 bases). The CDR3 is 15 amino acids. Looked up from germline, CDR1 is DFQATT and CDR2 is SNEGSKA (reference sequence). The germline V and J ends were trimmed by 3 bases and 4 bases, with 19 bases remaining between them. CDR3 sequence (DNA): TGCAGTGCTAGCGGCAGAGCGACAGGGAGGTACGAGCAGTACTTC. Translation: CSASGRATGRYEQYF.

The chain employs TRBV7-3 and TRBJ2-1; the match to TRBD2 covers 9 bases. Germline CDR1 and CDR2: SGHTA and FQGTGA. The CDR3 length is 15 residues. V lost 3 bases and J lost 4; bases outside the gene matches: 4. CDR3 sequence reads: CASSFGGGAYNEQFF. CDR3 sequence (DNA): TGTGCCAGCAGCTTTGGCGGGGGGGCTTACAATGAGCAGTTCTTC.

CDR3 nucleotides: TGTGCCAGCAGCTTGGGACGTCGGGATAACTATGGCTACACCTTC. Translating gives CASSLGRRDNYGYTF. This chain connects TRBV5-6 to TRBJ1-2, with D hard to call. This CDR3 region has 15 residues. V shed 0 bases and J shed 1 base, with 10 bases lying between them. Per the germline V gene, CDR1 is SGHDT and CDR2 is YYEEEE.

This chain joins TRBV9 and TRBJ2-5; 7 bases are a match to TRBD1. The CDR3 runs 14 residues. Germline values: CDR1 SGDLS, CDR2 YYNGEE. The ends lost 0 bases at V and 5 bases at J; junction bases unmatched: 4. CDR3 nucleotides: TGTGCCAGCAGCGTAGAAGGGACAGCGGAGACCCAGTACTTC. Protein: CASSVEGTAETQYF. Full variable domain (missing parts from reference TRBV9 and TRBJ2-5): DSGVTQTPKHLITATGQRVTLRCSPRSGDLSVYWYQQSLDQGLQFLIQYYNGEERAKGNILERFSAQQFPDLHSELNLSSLELGDSALYFCASSVEGTAETQYFGPGTRLLVL.

The chain carries TRBV15 and TRBJ2-4; 8 positions match TRBD1. The DNA end is a closer match to TRBJ2-7, so the J assignment may be wrong. The length of the CDR3 is 15 residues. The germline gives CDR1 LNHNV, CDR2 YYDKDF (reference sequence). CDR3 loop: CATSRPNRGEYEQYF. The CDR3, as DNA: TGTGCCACCAGCAGACCAAACAGGGGGGAGTACGAGCAGTACTTC.

This clonotype has only one observation. This rearrangement joins TRBV20-1 to TRBJ2-7; TRBD1 aligns across 9 bases. V lost 6 bases and J lost 3; bases outside the gene matches: 9. The CDR3 spans 14 residues. Per germline, CDR1 DFQATT and CDR2 SNEGSKA (reference sequence). The CDR3 region has the DNA TGCAGTGCAGGACTGGGACAGGGTCGCTACGAGCAGTACTTC. It encodes CSAGLGQGRYEQYF.

As for this clonotype: A much larger clone is a single base away; this may be a read error. This sequence joins TRBV2 and TRBJ2-7; D may be TRBD1 (6 bases). The CDR3 is 14 amino acids. Germline V gene sequence: CDR1 SNHLY, CDR2 FYNNEI. The V gene lost 2 bases and the J gene lost 7 bases, with 15 bases spanning the gap. The CDR3 DNA follows: TGTGCCAGCAGTGAACTGGACAGCGGCGTGGAGCAGTACTTC. Residues: CASSELDSGVEQYF. The entire variable domain, with the rest obtained from reference TRBV2 and TRBJ2-7, is as follows: EPEVTQTPSHQVTQMGQEVILRCVPISNHLYFYWYRQILGQKVEFLVSFYNNEISEKSEIFDDQFSVERPDGSNFTLKIRSTKLEDSAMYFCASSELDSGVEQYFGPGTRLTVT.

The J gene is TRBJ2-6, the V gene TRBV29-1; no clear D gene. V was shortened by 3 bases and J by 3 bases, with 6 bases between the two germline ends. The length of the CDR3 is 13 residues. Per the germline V gene, CDR1 is SQVTM and CDR2 is ANQGSEA. CDR3 DNA: TGCAGCGTTGAGGATTATGGGGCCAACGTCCTGACTTTC. Translation gives CSVEDYGANVLTF.

This clonotype has just one count. The rearrangement uses TRBV7-3 and TRBJ2-7, with D perhaps given as TRBD1 or TRBD2 (5 bases each). The CDR3 totals 17 residues. Trimming took 3 bases from V and 3 from J, leaving 21 bases between them. CDR1 is SGHTA and CDR2 is FQGTGA in the germline V gene. The CDR3 nucleotides read TGTGCCAGCAGCTTCCTAGCCCCAGGGAACTGGTACTACGAGCAGTACTTC. Translation: CASSFLAPGNWYYEQYF.

This chain links TRBV28 with TRBJ2-7; 8 bases match TRBD2. The CDR3 has 19 residues. Per germline, CDR1 MDHEN and CDR2 SYDVKM. V dropped 5 bases and J dropped 0; count of bases not matched to a gene: 18. This CDR3 reads CASSTHGVSLAGDSYEQYF. For the CDR3, the DNA is TGTGCCAGCAGTACCCACGGGGTTAGCCTAGCGGGTGACTCCTACGAGCAGTACTTC.

The chain links TRBV7-6 to TRBJ2-4, with D perhaps TRBD2 (6 bases). The DNA end lines up better with TRBJ2-7; the J call may be wrong. The CDR3 covers 14 residues. Per the germline V gene, CDR1 is SGHVS and CDR2 is FNYEAQ. The CDR3 nucleotides are TGTGCCAGCAGCTTACTCCCGGGAGATATCGAGCAGTACTTC. Translating it yields CASSLLPGDIEQYF.

The chain has TRBV7-9 and TRBJ1-2; D is perhaps TRBD1 (5 bases). The CDR3 runs 16 residues. Trimming pared 2 bases from V and 0 bases from J, leaving 13 bases between. Germline CDR1 reads SEHNR; CDR2 reads FQNEAQ (reference sequence). The CDR3 nucleotides read TGTGCCAGCAGCTTAATGTCGACAGTAGCTAACTATGGCTACACCTTC. Residues: CASSLMSTVANYGYTF.

This chain uses TRBV2 with TRBJ2-5; D is uncertain. V lost 10 bases and J 1 base, leaving 10 bases between the germline ends. The CDR3 length is 12 residues. CDR1 is SNHLY, CDR2 FYNNEI, per germline. Here the CDR3 DNA reads TGTGCCACCAAGGGATCCCAAGAGACCCAGTACTTC. Its protein is CATKGSQETQYF.

This clonotype is a singleton in its sample. The J gene is TRBJ1-4, the V gene TRBV5-1, with TRBD1 identical over 8 bases. Germline CDR1 SGHRS, CDR2 YFSETQ. After removal of 4 bases from V and 8 bases from J, the junction contained 13 bases not matched to a gene. This CDR3 region has 16 residues. The CDR3 bases are TGCGCCAGCAGCACCGGGACAGGAGACTCTAGAGAAAAACTGTTTTTT. This sequence encodes CASSTGTGDSREKLFF.

This chain uses TRBV11-2 with TRBJ2-5; no clear D gene. Trimming left V 2 bases short and J 2 bases short, with 12 bases between. CDR3 length equals 15 residues. Per the germline V gene, CDR1 is SGHAT and CDR2 is FQNNGV. CDR3 amino acids: CASSLSPVLQETQYF. The CDR3 nucleotides are TGTGCCAGCAGCTTAAGTCCAGTGCTACAAGAGACCCAGTACTTC.

The V gene is TRBV7-3, the J gene TRBJ1-2; 7 nucleotides line up with TRBD1. Unmatched junction bases numbered 8, after V lost 5 bases and J lost 5 bases. The CDR3 covers 14 residues. Per germline, CDR1 SGHTA and CDR2 FQGTGA. CDR3 DNA: TGTGCCAGCAGCCTCGCGGGACAGCTATATGGCTACACCTTC. Its translation: CASSLAGQLYGYTF.

The chain joins TRBV28 to TRBJ2-1; TRBD2 aligns across 9 bases. This CDR3 is built from 17 residues. V lost 3 bases and J lost 8; bases outside the gene matches: 14. From germline, CDR1 is MDHEN and CDR2 SYDVKM. This CDR3 is CASSLLAGGLILDEQFF. For the CDR3, the DNA is TGTGCCAGCAGTTTGTTGGCGGGGGGGCTTATTTTAGATGAGCAGTTCTTC.

V is TRBV4-1 and J is TRBJ2-1; no clear D. In germline, CDR1 is MGHRA, CDR2 YSYEKL. The CDR3 length is 13 residues. The germline V and J ends were trimmed by 1 base and 9 bases, with 10 bases remaining between them. CDR3 region: CASSQVFESEQFF. The CDR3 region has the DNA TGCGCCAGCAGCCAAGTTTTCGAGTCTGAGCAGTTCTTC.

V and J are TRBV4-2 and TRBJ2-6, with TRBD2 as a possible D gene (5 bases). Germline CDR1 is LGHNA and CDR2 is YNFKEQ. Trimming left V 8 bases short and J 0 bases short, with 11 bases between. The CDR3 extends over 15 amino acids. CDR3 loop: CASGLVGSGANVLTF. The DNA for the CDR3 is TGTGCCAGCGGACTGGTGGGCTCTGGGGCCAACGTCCTGACTTTC.

This sequence joins TRBV14 and TRBJ1-6; D gene uncertain. Germline V CDR1 and CDR2: SGHDN, FVKESK. The CDR3 covers 16 residues. Trimming stripped 2 bases from V and 0 bases from J, with 8 bases between. CDR3 sequence: CASSQYRNSYNSPLHF. The CDR3 DNA is TGTGCCAGCAGCCAATACCGTAACTCCTATAATTCACCCCTCCACTTT. The entire variable domain, with the rest obtained from reference TRBV14 and TRBJ1-6, is as follows: EAGVTQFPSHSVIEKGQTVTLRCDPISGHDNLYWYRRVMGKEIKFLLHFVKESKQDESGMPNNRFLAERTGGTYSTLKVQPAELEDSGVYFCASSQYRNSYNSPLHFGNGTRLTVT.

This clonotype has only one observation. The V call is TRBV7-6, the J call TRBJ2-3, with 12 bases fitting TRBD1. The trim removed 5 bases at V and 6 bases at J, leaving 9 bases unmatched. CDR3 length equals 16 residues. The V gene's germline CDR1 is SGHVS and CDR2 FNYEAQ. CDR3 loop: CASSRDRGPSGDTQYF. As DNA, the CDR3 is TGTGCCAGCAGCCGGGACAGGGGGCCCTCAGGGGATACGCAGTATTTT.